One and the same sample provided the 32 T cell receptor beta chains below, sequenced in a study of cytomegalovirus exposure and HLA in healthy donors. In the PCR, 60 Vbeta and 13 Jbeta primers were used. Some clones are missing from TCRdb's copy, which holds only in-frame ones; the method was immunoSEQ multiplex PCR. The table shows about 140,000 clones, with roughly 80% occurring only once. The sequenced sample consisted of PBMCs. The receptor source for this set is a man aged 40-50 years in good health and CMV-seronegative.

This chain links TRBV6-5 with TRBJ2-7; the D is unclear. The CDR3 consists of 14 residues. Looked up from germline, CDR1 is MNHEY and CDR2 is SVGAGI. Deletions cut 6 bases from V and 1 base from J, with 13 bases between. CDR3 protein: CASRRTRTSYEQYF. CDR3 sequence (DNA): TGTGCCAGCAGGCGAACTCGCACTTCCTACGAGCAGTACTTC.

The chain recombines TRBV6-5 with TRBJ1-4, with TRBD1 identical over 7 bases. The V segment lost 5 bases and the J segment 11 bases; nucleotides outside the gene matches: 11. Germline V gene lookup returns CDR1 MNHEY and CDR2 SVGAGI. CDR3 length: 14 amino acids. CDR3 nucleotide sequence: TGTGCCAGCAGTCCGTCCCGGGACAGCCCCAAACTGTTTTTT. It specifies CASSPSRDSPKLFF.

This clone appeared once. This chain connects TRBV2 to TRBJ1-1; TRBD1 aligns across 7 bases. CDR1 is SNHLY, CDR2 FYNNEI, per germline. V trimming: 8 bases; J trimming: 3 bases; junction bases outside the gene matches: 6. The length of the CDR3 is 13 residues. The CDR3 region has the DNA TGTGCCAGCGGTAGGGGGCGTGACACTGAAGCTTTCTTT. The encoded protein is CASGRGRDTEAFF.

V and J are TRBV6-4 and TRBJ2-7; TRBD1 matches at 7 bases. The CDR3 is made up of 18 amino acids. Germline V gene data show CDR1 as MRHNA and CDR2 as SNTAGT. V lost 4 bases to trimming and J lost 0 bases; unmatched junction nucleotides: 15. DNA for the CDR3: TGTGCCAGCAGTGCCCCTTCTTTCAGACAGGGCCCCTCCTACGAGCAGTACTTC. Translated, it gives CASSAPSFRQGPSYEQYF.

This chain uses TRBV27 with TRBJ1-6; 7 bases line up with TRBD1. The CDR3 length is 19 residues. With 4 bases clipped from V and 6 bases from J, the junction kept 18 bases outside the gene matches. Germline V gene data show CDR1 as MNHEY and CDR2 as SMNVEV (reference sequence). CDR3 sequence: CASSSYPPISGTVNSPLHF. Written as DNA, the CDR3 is TGTGCCAGCAGTTCTTATCCGCCCATATCTGGGACAGTTAATTCACCCCTCCACTTT.

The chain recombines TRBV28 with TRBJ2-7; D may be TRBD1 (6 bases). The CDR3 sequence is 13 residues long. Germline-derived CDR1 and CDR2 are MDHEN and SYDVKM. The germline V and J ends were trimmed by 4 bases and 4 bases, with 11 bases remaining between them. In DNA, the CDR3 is TGTGCCAGCAGTTACCCTCAGGGGTACGAGCAGTACTTC. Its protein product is CASSYPQGYEQYF. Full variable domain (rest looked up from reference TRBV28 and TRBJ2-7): DVKVTQSSRYLVKRTGEKVFLECVQDMDHENMFWYRQDPGLGLRLIYFSYDVKMKEKGDIPEGYSVSREKKERFSLILESASTNQTSMYLCASSYPQGYEQYFGPGTRLTVT.

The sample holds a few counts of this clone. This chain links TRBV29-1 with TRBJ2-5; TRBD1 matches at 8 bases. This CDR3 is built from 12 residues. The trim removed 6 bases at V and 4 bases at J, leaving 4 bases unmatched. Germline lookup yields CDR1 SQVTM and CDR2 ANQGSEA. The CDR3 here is CSVGQGRETQYF. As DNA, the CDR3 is TGCAGCGTAGGACAGGGACGAGAGACCCAGTACTTC.

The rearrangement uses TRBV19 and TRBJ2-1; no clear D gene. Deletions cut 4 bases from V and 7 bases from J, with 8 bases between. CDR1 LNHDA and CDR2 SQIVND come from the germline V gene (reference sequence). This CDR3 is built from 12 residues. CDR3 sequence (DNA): TGTGCCAGTAGTAGCCAGAATAATGAGCAGTTCTTC. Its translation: CASSSQNNEQFF. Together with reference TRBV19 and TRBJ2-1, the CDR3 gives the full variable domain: DGGITQSPKYLFRKEGQNVTLSCEQNLNHDAMYWYRQDPGQGLRLIYYSQIVNDFQKGDIAEGYSVSREKKESFPLTVTSAQKNPTAFYLCASSSQNNEQFFGPGTRLTVL.

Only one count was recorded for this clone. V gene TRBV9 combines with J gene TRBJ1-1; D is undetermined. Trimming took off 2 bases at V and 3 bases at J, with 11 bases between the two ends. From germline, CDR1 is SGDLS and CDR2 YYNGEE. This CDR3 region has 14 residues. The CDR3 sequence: CASSVSPRDTEAFF. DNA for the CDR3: TGTGCCAGCAGCGTCTCACCGAGGGACACTGAAGCTTTCTTT.

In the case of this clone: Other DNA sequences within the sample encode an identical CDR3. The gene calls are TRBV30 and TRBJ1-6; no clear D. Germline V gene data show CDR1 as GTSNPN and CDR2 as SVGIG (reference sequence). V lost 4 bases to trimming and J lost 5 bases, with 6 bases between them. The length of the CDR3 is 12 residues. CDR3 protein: CAWITHNSPLHF. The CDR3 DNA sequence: TGTGCCTGGATAACTCATAATTCACCCCTCCACTTT.

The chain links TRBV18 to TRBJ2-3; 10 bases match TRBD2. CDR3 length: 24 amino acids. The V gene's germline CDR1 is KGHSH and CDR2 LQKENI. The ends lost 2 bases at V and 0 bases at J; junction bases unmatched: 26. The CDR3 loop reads CASSPLFAASGGPRDFESTDTQYF. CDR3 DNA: TGTGCCAGCTCACCATTGTTCGCGGCTAGCGGGGGCCCCAGGGACTTCGAGAGCACAGATACGCAGTATTTT.

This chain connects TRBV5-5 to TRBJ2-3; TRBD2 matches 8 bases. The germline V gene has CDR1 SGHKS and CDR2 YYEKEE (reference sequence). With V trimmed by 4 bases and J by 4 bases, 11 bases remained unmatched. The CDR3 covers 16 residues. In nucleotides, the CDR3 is TGTGCCAGCAGCCCTAATGATCGGGGGGGCGCAGATACGCAGTATTTT. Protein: CASSPNDRGGADTQYF.

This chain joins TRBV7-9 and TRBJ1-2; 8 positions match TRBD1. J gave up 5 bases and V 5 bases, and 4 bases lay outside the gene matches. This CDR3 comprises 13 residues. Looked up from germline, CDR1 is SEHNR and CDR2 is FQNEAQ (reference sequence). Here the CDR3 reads CASSPGGGYGYTF. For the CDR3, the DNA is TGTGCCAGCAGCCCAGGGGGCGGGTATGGCTACACCTTC.

The CDR3 DNA sequence: TGCGCCAGCAGTCTTGACAGGACCAGCTCCTACGAGCAGTACTTC. Its protein product is CASSLDRTSSYEQYF. The V and J genes are TRBV4-3 and TRBJ2-7, with D possibly TRBD1 on 6 matching bases. The length of the CDR3 is 15 residues. CDR1 and CDR2 (germline): LGHNA, YSLEER. V lost 6 bases to trimming and J lost 0 bases, with 15 bases between them.

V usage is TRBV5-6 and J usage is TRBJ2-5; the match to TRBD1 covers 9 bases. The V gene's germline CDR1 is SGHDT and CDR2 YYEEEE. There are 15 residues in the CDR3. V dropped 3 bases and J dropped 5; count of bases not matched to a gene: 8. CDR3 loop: CASSWVHRGLETQYF. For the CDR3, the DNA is TGTGCCAGCAGCTGGGTTCACAGGGGGCTCGAGACCCAGTACTTC. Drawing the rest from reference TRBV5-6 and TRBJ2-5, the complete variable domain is DAGVTQSPTHLIKTRGQQVTLRCSPKSGHDTVSWYQQALGQGPQFIFQYYEEEERQRGNFPDRFSGHQFPNYSSELNVNALLLGDSALYLCASSWVHRGLETQYFGPGTRLLVL.

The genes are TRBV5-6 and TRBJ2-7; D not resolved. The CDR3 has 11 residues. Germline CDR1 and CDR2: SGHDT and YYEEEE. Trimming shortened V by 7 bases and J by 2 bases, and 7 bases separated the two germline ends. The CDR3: CASSSPYEQYF. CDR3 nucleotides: TGTGCCAGCTCCTCTCCCTACGAGCAGTACTTC.

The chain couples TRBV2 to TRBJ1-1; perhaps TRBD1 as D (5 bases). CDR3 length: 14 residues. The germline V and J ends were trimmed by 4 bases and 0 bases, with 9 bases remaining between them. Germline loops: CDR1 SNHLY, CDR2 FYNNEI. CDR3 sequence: CASSGGVMNTEAFF. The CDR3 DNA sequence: TGTGCCAGCAGTGGGGGGGTCATGAACACTGAAGCTTTCTTT.

The DNA of the CDR3 is TGTGCCAGCTCACCACTAGCGGGGGCGAAACGGGATACGCAGTATTTT. This encodes CASSPLAGAKRDTQYF. The chain employs TRBV18 and TRBJ2-3; TRBD2 agrees at 9 bases. There are 16 residues in the CDR3. Germline loops: CDR1 KGHSH, CDR2 LQKENI. Germline trimming cut 1 base from V and 6 bases from J; bases unmatched to any gene: 8.

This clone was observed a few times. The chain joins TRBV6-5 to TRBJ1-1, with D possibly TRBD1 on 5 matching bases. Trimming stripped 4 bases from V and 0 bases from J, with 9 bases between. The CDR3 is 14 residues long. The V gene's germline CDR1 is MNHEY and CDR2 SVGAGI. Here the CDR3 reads CASSSTRVNTEAFF. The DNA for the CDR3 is TGTGCCAGCAGTTCCACCAGGGTGAACACTGAAGCTTTCTTT.

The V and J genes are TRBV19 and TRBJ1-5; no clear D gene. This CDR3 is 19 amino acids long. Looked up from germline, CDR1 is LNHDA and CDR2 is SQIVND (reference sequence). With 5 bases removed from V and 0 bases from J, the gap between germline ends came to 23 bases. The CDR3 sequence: CASSFPAEGFRFSNQPQHF. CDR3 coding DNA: TGTGCCAGTAGTTTCCCGGCGGAGGGTTTTCGATTTAGCAATCAGCCCCAGCATTTT.

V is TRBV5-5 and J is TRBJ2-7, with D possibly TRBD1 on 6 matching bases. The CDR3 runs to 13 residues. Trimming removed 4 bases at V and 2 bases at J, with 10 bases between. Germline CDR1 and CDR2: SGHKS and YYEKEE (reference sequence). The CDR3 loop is CASSQQGAYEQYF. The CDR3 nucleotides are TGTGCCAGCAGCCAACAGGGCGCCTACGAGCAGTACTTC.

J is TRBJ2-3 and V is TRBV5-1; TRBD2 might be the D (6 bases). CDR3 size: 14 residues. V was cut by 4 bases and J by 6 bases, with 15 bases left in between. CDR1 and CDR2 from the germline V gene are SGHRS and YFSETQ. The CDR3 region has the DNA TGCGCCAGCAGCCCCCTCATTGGGGGGGATACGCAGTATTTT. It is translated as CASSPLIGGDTQYF.

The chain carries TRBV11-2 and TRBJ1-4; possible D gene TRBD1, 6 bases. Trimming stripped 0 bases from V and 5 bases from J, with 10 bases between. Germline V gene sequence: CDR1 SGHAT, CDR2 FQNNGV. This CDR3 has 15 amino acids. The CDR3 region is CASSLDFQGNEKLFF. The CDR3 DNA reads TGTGCCAGCAGCTTAGATTTTCAGGGGAATGAAAAACTGTTTTTT.

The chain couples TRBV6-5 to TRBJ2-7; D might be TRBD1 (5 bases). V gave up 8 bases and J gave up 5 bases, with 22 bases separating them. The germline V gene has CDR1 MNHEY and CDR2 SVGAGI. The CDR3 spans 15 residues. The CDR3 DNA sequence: TGTGCCAGCCGCATGTCTGGGGCCATTCGTCACGAGCAGTACTTC. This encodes CASRMSGAIRHEQYF.

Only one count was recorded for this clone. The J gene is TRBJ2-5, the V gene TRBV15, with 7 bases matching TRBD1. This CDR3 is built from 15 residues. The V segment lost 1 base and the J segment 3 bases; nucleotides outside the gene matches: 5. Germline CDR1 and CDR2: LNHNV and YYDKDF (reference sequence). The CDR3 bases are TGTGCCACCAGCAGAGCTACAGGGACAGAAGAGACCCAGTACTTC. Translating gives CATSRATGTEETQYF.

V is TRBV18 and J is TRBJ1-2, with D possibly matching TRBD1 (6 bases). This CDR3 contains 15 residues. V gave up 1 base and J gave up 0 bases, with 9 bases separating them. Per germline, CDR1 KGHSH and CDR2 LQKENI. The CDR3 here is CASSPRDTSNYGYTF. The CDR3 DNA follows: TGTGCCAGCTCACCACGGGACACCTCTAACTATGGCTACACCTTC.

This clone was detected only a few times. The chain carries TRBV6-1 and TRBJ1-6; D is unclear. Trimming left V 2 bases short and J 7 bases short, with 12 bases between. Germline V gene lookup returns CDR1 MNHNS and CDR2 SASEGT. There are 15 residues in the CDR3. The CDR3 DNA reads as TGTGCCAGCAGTGAACTCCGCGAGGTAAATTCACCCCTCCACTTT. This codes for CASSELREVNSPLHF.

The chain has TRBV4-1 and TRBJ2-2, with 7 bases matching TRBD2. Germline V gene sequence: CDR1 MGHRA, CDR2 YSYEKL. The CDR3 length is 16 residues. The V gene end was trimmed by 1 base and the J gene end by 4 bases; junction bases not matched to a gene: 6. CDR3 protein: CASSQAASGSTGELFF. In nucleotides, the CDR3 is TGCGCCAGCAGCCAAGCGGCTAGCGGATCCACCGGGGAGCTGTTTTTT.

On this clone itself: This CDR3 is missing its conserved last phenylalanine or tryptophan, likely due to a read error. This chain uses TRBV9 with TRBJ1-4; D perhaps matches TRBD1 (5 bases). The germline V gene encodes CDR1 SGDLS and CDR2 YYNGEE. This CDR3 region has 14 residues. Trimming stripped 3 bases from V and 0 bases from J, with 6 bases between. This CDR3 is CASSATATNEKLFV. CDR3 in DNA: TGTGCCAGCAGCGCGACAGCAACTAATGAAAAACTGTTTGTT.

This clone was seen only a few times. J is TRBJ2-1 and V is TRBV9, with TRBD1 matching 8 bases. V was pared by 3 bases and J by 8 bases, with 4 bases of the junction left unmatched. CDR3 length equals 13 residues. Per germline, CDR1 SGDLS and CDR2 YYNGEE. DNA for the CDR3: TGTGCCAGCAGCGCCGGGACAGGCTATGAGCAGTTCTTC. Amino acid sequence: CASSAGTGYEQFF.

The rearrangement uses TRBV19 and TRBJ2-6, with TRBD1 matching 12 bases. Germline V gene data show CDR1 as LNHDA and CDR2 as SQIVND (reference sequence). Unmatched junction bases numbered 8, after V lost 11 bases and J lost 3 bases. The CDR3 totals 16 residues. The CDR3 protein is CAARDRGRDGANVLTF. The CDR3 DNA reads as TGTGCCGCGAGGGACAGGGGGCGCGATGGGGCCAACGTCCTGACTTTC.

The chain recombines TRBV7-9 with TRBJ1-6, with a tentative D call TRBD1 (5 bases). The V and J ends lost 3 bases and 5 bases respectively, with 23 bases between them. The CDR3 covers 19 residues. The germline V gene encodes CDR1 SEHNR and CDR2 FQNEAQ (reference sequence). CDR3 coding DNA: TGTGCCAGCAGCTTCCCCCTTAGGGGAGGCACCATTCATAATTCACCCCTCCACTTT. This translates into CASSFPLRGGTIHNSPLHF.